Following are 3 T cell receptor beta chains from one sample sequenced in a study of cytomegalovirus exposure and HLA in healthy donors. Primers: 60 Vbeta forward and 13 Jbeta reverse. This table comes from immunoSEQ multiplex PCR, and its TCRdb copy is limited to in-frame clones, with some not included. The top ten clones hold around 3% of a sample with 95,000 to 150,000 clones, around 80% of them seen once. Specimen: PBMCs. The origin of the receptors is a woman aged 40 to 50 in good health and CMV-seropositive.

The chain carries TRBV5-6 and TRBJ2-7; 7 bases line up with TRBD1. CDR1 is SGHDT, CDR2 YYEEEE, per germline. CDR3 size: 13 residues. Trimming at V came to 1 base and at J to 7 bases, leaving 5 bases not matched to a gene. The CDR3 DNA is TGTGCCAGCAGCTTGAGGACAGGCAGAGAGCAGTACTTC. Its translation: CASSLRTGREQYF.

The V call is TRBV7-9, the J call TRBJ2-7; TRBD2 matches 12 bases. V was pared by 1 base and J by 7 bases, with 11 bases of the junction left unmatched. CDR3 length equals 17 residues. Germline V gives CDR1 SEHNR, CDR2 FQNEAQ (reference sequence). The CDR3 loop reads CASSLVETSGRPQEQYF. CDR3 sequence (DNA): TGTGCCAGCAGCTTAGTAGAGACTAGCGGGAGACCTCAAGAGCAGTACTTC. The entire variable domain, with the rest obtained from reference TRBV7-9 and TRBJ2-7, is as follows: DTGVSQNPRHKITKRGQNVTFRCDPISEHNRLYWYRQTLGQGPEFLTYFQNEAQLEKSRLLSDRFSAERPKGSFSTLEIQRTEQGDSAMYLCASSLVETSGRPQEQYFGPGTRLTVT.

The chain couples TRBV2 to TRBJ2-3; the D is unclear. Germline CDR1 is SNHLY and CDR2 is FYNNEI. Trimming cost V 10 bases and J 0 bases, with 14 bases left between them. This CDR3 is built from 14 residues. The CDR3 loop reads CATTALISTDTQYF. The CDR3 DNA follows: TGTGCCACTACAGCCCTCATCAGCACAGATACGCAGTATTTT.